What follows describes a single T cell receptor beta chain. This entry comes from a study of T cell changes during pregnancy in multiple sclerosis. The CDR3 is 15 residues long. J was trimmed by 7 bases and V by 1 base; bases with no gene match: 9. Germline CDR1 and CDR2: MNHNS and SASEGT. Method: immunoSEQ multiplex PCR; TCRdb's copy keeps in-frame clones and lacks some. The table lists about 50,000 clones, around 90% of them singletons. The sequenced sample was CD4+ T cells from peripheral blood mononuclear cells, obtained after pregnancy. The V call is TRBV6-1, the J call TRBJ2-7; 8 bases line up with TRBD1. This clonotype was sampled from a female donor in good health, enrolled as a control in a pregnancy study. The CDR3: CASSEGTGSIEEQYF. The DNA of the CDR3 is TGTGCCAGCAGTGAAGGGACAGGGTCAATCGAGGAGCAGTACTTC.